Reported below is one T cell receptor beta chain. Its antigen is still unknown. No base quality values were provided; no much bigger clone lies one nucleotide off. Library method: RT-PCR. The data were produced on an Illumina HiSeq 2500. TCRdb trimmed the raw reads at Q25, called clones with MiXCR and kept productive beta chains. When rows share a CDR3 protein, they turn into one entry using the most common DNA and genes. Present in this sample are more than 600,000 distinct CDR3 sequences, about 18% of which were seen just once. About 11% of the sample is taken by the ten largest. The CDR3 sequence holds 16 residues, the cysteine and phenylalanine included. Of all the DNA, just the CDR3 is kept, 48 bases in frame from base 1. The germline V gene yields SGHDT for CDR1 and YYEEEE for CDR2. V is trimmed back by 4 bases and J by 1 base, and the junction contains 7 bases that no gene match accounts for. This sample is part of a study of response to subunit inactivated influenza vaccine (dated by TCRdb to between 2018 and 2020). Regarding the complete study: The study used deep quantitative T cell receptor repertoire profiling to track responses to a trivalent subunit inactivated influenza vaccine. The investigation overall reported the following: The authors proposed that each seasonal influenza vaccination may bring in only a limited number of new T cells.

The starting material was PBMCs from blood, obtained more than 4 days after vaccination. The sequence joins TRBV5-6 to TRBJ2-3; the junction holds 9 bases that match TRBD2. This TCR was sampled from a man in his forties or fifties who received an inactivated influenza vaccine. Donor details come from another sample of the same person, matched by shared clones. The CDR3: CASSKTQRGGTDTQYF. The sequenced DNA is TGTGCCAGCAGCAAAACCCAGCGGGGGGGCACAGATACGCAGTATTTT.